This note documents a single T cell receptor beta chain sequence. The data stem from a study of blood T cell repertoires in COVID-19. On the study more broadly: COVID-19 samples, acute and convalescent, were from the United States, Italy and Spain.

Using immunoSEQ multiplex PCR, the repertoire was profiled, and TCRdb retains in-frame clones only, with some absent. The repertoire holds roughly 290,000 clones, approximately 91% seen once, with 1.7% in the top ten. V shed 2 bases and J shed 5 bases, with 8 bases lying between them. This CDR3 region has 13 residues. In germline, CDR1 is KGHDR, CDR2 SFDVKD. Ages ranged from roughly 18 to 100 years, with residence in some 25 US areas. Recovered status applied to Cohort 3 donors who had two consecutive negative PCRs. It also applied to those with clearance or with symptom resolution. The sample comprised PBMCs or T cells enriched from blood (not recorded which). The rearrangement uses TRBV24-1 and TRBJ2-5, with D unclear. The sequence was obtained from a middle-aged woman who had recovered from COVID-19. The CDR3: CATSDSTEETQYF. As DNA, the CDR3 is TGTGCCACCAGTGATTCCACTGAGGAGACCCAGTACTTC.